This TCR beta chain comes out of a study of T-cell reconstitution after alpha-beta-depleted transplantation in children. Construction of the TCRbeta library involved unique molecular identifiers. TCRdb redid the calling of the PCR reads with MiXCR, one entry per CDR3 protein. Of 550,000 to 800,000 distinct CDR3 sequences detected, 10% to 15% appear once; the ten largest clones hold 0.79%. Trimming cost V 2 bases and J 0 bases, with 16 bases left between them. The CDR3 is 16 residues long. The germline V gene encodes CDR1 DFQATT and CDR2 SNEGSKA (reference sequence). This clonotype was recorded at least ten times. Its specificity is not known. Regarding the study as a whole: For some patients, TCRbeta diversity was high at day 60 because of recipient T cells and thymic progenitors that survived. Several hundred rapidly expanded clones from non-depleted graft cells reportedly supplied alpha-beta T cells about two months post-transplant. Fresh T-cell production supplied most of the T-cell counts and diversity seen one year after transplant.

The origin of this receptor is a girl aged 2 to 9 with congenital amegakaryocytic thrombocytopenia, due to receive a stem cell transplant. Here the sequenced sample was PBMCs, taken before TCRalphabeta/CD19-depleted stem cell transplant. The chain uses TRBV20-1 and TRBJ1-1; possible D gene TRBD1, 6 bases. This CDR3 is CSARSRMDSMNTEAFF. CDR3 coding DNA: TGCAGTGCTAGAAGCCGAATGGACAGTATGAACACTGAAGCTTTCTTT.